This T cell receptor (beta chain) comes out of a study of early T cells in non-severe SARS-CoV-2 infection. Points from the study as a whole: VDJdb-based annotation leaned toward anti-spike CD8 responses and missed private and CD4 specificities.

Germline CDR1 is MDHEN and CDR2 is SYDVKM. The CDR3 runs 13 residues. Trimming removed 3 bases at V and 2 bases at J, with 8 bases between. This clonotype has at least ten counts. The antigen remains unidentified. Attached unique molecular identifiers marked individual cDNA molecules. Each CDR3 protein is one row after TCRdb ran MiXCR on the 5' RACE reads. The sample yields about 46,000 distinct CDR3 sequences, 5% to 5.5% seen once. Sequences were derived from whole blood, sampled at baseline. This clonotype was sampled from an adult who was a healthcare worker with PCR-confirmed SARS-CoV-2 infection or an uninfected control (not recorded which). The chain joins TRBV28 to TRBJ2-7, with no clear D. The CDR3 is CASSLAVPYEQYF. The CDR3 DNA reads TGTGCCAGCAGTTTGGCAGTACCCTACGAGCAGTACTTC.